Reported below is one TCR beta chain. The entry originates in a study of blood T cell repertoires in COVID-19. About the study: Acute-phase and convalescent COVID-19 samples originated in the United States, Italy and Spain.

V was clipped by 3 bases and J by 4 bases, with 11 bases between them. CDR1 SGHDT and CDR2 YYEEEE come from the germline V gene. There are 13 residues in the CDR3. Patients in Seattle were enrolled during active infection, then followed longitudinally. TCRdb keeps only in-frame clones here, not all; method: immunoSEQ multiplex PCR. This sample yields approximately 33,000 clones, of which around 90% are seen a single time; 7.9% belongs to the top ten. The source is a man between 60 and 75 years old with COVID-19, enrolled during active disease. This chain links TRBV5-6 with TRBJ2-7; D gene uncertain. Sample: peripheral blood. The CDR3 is CASSWPTGYEQYF. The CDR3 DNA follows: TGTGCCAGCAGCTGGCCAACGGGTTACGAGCAGTACTTC.